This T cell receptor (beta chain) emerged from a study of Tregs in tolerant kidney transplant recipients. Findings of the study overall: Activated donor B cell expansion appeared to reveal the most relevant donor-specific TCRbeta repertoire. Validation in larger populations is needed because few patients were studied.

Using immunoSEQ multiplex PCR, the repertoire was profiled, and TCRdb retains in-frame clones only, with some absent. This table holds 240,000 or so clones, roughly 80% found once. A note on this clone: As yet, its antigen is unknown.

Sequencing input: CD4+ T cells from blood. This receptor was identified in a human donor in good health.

The CDR3 loop is CASSLSGVKETQYF. The CDR3 DNA is TGTGCCAGCAGCCTTAGCGGGGTAAAAGAGACCCAGTACTTC. The chain employs TRBV7-7 and TRBJ2-5, with 8 bases aligning to TRBD2. CDR1 is SSHAT and CDR2 is FNYEAQ in the germline V gene (reference sequence). The CDR3 length is 14 residues. Losses at the gene ends were 5 bases for V and 3 bases for J; bases not matched to a gene: 5.